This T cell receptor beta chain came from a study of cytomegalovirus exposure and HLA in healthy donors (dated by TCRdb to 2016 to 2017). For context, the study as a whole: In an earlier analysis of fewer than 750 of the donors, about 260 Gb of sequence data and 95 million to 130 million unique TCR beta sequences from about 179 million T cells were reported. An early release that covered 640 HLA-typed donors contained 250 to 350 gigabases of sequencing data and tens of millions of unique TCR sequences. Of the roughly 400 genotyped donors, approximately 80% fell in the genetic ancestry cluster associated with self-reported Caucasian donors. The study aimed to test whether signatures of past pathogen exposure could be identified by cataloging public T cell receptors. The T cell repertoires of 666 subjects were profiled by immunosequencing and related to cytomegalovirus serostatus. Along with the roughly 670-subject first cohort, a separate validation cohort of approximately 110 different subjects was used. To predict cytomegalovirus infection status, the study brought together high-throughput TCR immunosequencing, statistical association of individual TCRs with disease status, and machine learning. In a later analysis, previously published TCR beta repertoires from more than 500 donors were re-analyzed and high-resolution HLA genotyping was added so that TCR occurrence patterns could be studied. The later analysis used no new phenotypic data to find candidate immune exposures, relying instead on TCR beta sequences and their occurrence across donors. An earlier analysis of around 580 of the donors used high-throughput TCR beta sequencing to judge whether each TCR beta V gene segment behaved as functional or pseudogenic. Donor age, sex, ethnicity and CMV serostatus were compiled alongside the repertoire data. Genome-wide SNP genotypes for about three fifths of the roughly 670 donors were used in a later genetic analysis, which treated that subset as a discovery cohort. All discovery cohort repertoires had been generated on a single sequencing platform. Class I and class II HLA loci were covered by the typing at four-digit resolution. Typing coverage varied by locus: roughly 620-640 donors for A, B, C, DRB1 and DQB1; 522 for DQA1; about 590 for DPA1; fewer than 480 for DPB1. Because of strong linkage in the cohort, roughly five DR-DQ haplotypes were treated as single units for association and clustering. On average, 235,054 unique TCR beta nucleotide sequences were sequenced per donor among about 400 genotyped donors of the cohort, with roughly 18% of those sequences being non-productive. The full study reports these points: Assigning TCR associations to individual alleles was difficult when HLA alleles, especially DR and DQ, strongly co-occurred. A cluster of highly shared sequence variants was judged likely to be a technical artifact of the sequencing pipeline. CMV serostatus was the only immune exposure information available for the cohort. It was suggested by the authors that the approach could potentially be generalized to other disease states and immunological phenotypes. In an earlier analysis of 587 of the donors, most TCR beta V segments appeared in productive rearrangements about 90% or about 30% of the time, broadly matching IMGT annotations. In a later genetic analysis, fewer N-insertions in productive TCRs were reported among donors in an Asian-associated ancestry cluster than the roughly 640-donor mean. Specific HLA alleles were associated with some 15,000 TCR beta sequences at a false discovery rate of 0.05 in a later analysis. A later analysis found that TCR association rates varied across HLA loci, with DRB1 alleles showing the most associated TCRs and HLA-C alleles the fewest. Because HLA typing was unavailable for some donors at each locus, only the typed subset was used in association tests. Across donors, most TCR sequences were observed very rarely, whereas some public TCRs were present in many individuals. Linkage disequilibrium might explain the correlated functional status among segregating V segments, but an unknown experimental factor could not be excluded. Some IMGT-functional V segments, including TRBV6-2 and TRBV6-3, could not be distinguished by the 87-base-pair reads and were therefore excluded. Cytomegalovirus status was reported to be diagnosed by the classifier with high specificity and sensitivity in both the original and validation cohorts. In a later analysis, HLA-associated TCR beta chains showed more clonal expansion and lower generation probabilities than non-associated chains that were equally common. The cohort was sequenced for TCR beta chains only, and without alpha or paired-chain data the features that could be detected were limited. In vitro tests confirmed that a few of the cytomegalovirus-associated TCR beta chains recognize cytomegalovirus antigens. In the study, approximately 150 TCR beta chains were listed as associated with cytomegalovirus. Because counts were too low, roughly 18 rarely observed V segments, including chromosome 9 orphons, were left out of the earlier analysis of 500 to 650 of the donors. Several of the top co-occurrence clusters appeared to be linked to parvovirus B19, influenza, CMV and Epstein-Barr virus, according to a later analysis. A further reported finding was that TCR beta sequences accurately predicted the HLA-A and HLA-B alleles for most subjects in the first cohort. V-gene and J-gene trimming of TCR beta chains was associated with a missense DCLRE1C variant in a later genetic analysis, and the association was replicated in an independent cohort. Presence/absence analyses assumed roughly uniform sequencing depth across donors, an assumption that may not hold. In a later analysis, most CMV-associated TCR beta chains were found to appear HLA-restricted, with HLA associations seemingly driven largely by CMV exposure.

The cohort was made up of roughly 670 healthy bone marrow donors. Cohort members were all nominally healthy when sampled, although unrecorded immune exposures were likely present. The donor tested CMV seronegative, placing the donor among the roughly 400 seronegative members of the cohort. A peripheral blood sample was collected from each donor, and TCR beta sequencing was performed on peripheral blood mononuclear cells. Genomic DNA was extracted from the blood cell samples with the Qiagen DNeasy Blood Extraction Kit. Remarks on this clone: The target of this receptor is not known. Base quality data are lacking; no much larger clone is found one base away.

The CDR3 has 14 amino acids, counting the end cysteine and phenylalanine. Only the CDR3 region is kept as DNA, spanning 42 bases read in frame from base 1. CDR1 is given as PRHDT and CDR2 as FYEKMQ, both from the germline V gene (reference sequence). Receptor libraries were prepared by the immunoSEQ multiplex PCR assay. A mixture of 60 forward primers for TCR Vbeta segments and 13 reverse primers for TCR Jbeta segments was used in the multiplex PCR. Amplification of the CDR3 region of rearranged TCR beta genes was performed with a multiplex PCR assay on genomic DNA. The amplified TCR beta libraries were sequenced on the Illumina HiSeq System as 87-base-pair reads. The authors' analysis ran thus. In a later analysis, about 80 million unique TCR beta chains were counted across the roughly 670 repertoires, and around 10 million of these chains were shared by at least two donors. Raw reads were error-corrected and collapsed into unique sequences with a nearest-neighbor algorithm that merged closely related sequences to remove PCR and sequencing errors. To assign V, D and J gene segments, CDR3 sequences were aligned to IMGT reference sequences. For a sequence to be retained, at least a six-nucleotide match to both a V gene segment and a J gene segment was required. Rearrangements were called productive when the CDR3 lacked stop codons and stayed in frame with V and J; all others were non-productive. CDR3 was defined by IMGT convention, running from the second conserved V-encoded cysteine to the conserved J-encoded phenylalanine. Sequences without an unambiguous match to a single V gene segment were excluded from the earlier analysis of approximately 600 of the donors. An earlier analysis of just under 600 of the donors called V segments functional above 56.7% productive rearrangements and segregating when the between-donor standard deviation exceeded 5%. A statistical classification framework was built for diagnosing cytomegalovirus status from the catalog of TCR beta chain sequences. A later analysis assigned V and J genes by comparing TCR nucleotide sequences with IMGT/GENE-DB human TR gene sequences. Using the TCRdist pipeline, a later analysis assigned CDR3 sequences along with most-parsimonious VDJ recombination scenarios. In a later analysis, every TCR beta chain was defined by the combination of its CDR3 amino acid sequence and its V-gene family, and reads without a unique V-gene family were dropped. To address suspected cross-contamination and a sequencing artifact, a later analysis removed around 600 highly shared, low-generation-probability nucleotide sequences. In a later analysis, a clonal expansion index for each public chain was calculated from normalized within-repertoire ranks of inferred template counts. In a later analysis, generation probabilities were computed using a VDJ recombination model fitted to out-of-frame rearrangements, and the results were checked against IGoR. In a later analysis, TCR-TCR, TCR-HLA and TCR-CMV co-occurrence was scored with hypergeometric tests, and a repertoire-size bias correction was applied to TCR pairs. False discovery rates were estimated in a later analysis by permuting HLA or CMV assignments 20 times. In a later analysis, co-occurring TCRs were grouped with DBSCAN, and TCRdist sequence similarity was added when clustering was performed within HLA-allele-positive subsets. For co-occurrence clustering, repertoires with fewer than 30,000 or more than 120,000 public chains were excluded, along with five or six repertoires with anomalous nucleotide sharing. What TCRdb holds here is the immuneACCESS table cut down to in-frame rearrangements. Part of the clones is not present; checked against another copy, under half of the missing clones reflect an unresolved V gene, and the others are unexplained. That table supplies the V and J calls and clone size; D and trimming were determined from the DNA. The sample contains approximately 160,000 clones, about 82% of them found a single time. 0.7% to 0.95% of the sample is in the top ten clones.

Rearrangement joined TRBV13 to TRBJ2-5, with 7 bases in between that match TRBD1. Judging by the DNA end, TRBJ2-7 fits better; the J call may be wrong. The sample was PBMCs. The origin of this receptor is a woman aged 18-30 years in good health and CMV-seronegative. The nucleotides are TGTGCCAGCAGCCGGCCCGGGACAGTGTACGAGCAGTACTTC. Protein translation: CASSRPGTVYEQYF.